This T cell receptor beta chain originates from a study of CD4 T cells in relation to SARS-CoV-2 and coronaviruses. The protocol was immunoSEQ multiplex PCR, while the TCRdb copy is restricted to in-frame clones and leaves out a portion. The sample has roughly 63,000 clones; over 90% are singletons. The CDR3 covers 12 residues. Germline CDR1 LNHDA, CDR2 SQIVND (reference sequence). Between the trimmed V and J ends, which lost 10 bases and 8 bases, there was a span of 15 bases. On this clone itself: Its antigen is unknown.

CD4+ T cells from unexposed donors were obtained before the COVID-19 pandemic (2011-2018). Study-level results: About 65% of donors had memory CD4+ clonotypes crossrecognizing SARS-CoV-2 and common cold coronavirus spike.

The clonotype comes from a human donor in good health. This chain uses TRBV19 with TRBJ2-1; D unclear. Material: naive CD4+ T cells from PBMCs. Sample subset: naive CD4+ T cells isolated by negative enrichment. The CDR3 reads CATMDRGDEQFF. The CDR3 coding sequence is TGTGCCACAATGGACCGCGGCGATGAGCAGTTCTTC.